Each of the 20 T cell receptor beta chains below was sequenced from the same sample in a study of chemoradiotherapy in HPV16-positive cancers. Libraries were prepared by immunoSEQ multiplex PCR; TCRdb keeps only in-frame clonotypes and omits some of them. Here the sample spans 10,000 or so clones, about 77% being singletons. Sampling was carried out from a patient who underwent chemoradiotherapy. These receptors originate from a human donor with HPV-associated anogenital cancer.

V gene TRBV12-5 combines with J gene TRBJ2-2; a weak D match, TRBD1 (6 bases). CDR1 is LGHNT and CDR2 is FRNRAP in the germline V gene. The length of the CDR3 is 15 residues. V was clipped by 2 bases and J by 4 bases, with 11 bases between them. The DNA of the CDR3 is TGTGCTAGTGGTTTGAACAGGGTGAGCACCGGGGAGCTGTTTTTT. It specifies CASGLNRVSTGELFF.

The rearrangement links TRBV19 to TRBJ1-5; D gene uncertain. This CDR3 is built from 15 residues. Germline-derived CDR1 and CDR2 are LNHDA and SQIVND (reference sequence). V was trimmed by 3 bases and J by 7 bases, leaving 16 bases between them. CDR3 loop: CASSITPPEVQPQHF. The CDR3 bases are TGTGCCAGTAGTATCACCCCTCCGGAGGTGCAGCCCCAGCATTTT. Based on the CDR3 plus reference TRBV19 and TRBJ1-5, the full variable domain is DGGITQSPKYLFRKEGQNVTLSCEQNLNHDAMYWYRQDPGQGLRLIYYSQIVNDFQKGDIAEGYSVSREKKESFPLTVTSAQKNPTAFYLCASSITPPEVQPQHFGDGTRLSIL.

This clone has just one count. The V call is TRBV6-1, the J call TRBJ2-7, with 11 bases lining up with TRBD2. This CDR3 has 15 residues. Germline V gives CDR1 MNHNS, CDR2 SASEGT. The ends lost 4 bases at V and 0 bases at J; junction bases unmatched: 2. The CDR3 DNA reads as TGTGCCAGCAGTGGACTAGCGGGGAGCTCCTACGAGCAGTACTTC. Amino acid sequence: CASSGLAGSSYEQYF.

The chain couples TRBV12-5 to TRBJ1-5; D is unclear. The CDR3 runs to 14 residues. V shed 3 bases and J shed 4 bases, with 10 bases lying between them. Per germline, CDR1 LGHNT and CDR2 FRNRAP. The CDR3: CASGFGGDNQPQHF. The CDR3 DNA reads TGTGCTAGTGGTTTTGGCGGGGATAATCAGCCCCAGCATTTT.

This clone was observed a single time. This chain uses TRBV28 with TRBJ1-2; unclear D gene. Germline V lookup: CDR1 MDHEN, CDR2 SYDVKM. The V end lost 3 bases, the J end lost 8 bases, and 10 bases lay between the germline ends. CDR3 length: 12 amino acids. The CDR3 DNA reads TGTGCCAGCAGTTTGAGGACGGAGGGCTACACCTTC. Protein sequence: CASSLRTEGYTF.

The chain couples TRBV6-6 to TRBJ1-6, with 10 bases aligning to TRBD1. The germline V gene has CDR1 MNHNY and CDR2 SVGAGI (reference sequence). The CDR3 extends over 14 amino acids. The J segment lost 10 bases and the V segment lost 6 bases, leaving 6 bases of the junction unmatched. CDR3 in DNA: TGTGCCAGCAGCCGAGGACAGGGGGAATCACCCCTCCACTTT. It encodes CASSRGQGESPLHF.

The genes are TRBV20-1 and TRBJ2-1; no firm D call. Looked up from germline, CDR1 is DFQATT and CDR2 is SNEGSKA (reference sequence). Trimming stripped 4 bases from V and 7 bases from J, with 5 bases between. This CDR3 spans 10 amino acids. Here the CDR3 reads CSAIPNEQFF. The CDR3 DNA reads TGCAGTGCTATCCCTAATGAGCAGTTCTTC.

The chain employs TRBV6-1 and TRBJ1-1; 11 nucleotides agree with TRBD1. The CDR3 sequence is 15 residues long. V was pared by 6 bases and J by 3 bases, with 6 bases of the junction left unmatched. CDR1 is MNHNS, CDR2 SASEGT, per germline. The CDR3 nucleotides are TGTGCCAGCAGGGGGTCGGGACAGGGGGACACTGAAGCTTTCTTT. Residues: CASRGSGQGDTEAFF.

The V gene is TRBV5-6, the J gene TRBJ1-1; no clear D gene. The germline CDR1 and CDR2 sequences are SGHDT and YYEEEE. The V end lost 0 bases, the J end lost 7 bases, and 4 bases lay between the germline ends. The CDR3 is 11 residues long. The CDR3 loop reads CASSLDSEAFF. In nucleotides, the CDR3 is TGTGCCAGCAGCTTGGACAGTGAAGCTTTCTTT.

This chain links TRBV6-5 with TRBJ2-3; 7 bases match TRBD2. Germline CDR1 and CDR2: MNHEY and SVGAGI. The CDR3 totals 15 residues. Germline trimming cut 2 bases from V and 1 base from J; bases unmatched to any gene: 3. The CDR3 protein is CASSYQRGGTDTQYF. The CDR3 nucleotides read TGTGCCAGCAGTTACCAGCGGGGAGGCACAGATACGCAGTATTTT.

The chain carries TRBV16 and TRBJ1-5; D gene uncertain. The CDR3 spans 14 residues. The V end lost 2 bases, the J end lost 8 bases, and 13 bases lay between the germline ends. Germline values: CDR1 KGHSY, CDR2 FQNENV. The CDR3 spells CASSQISGAEPQHF. The CDR3 bases are TGTGCCAGCAGCCAAATATCCGGAGCGGAGCCCCAGCATTTT.

The chain links TRBV7-9 to TRBJ1-6; D remains unclear. The CDR3 length is 13 residues. Germline values: CDR1 SEHNR, CDR2 FQNEAQ (reference sequence). Trimming removed 0 bases from V and 10 bases from J, with 7 bases in between. This CDR3 is CASSLASESPLHF. The CDR3 nucleotides are TGTGCCAGCAGCTTAGCCAGCGAATCACCCCTCCACTTT.

The rearrangement joins TRBV30 to TRBJ1-5; no reliable D call. The CDR3 runs to 13 residues. Trimming cost V 4 bases and J 1 base, with 8 bases left between them. CDR1 and CDR2 from the germline V gene are GTSNPN and SVGIG (reference sequence). For the CDR3, the DNA is TGTGCCTGGACGGGAAAGAGCAATCAGCCCCAGCATTTT. Residues: CAWTGKSNQPQHF.

The V call is TRBV21-1, the J call TRBJ1-1. TRBV21-1 is a pseudogene segment. The CDR3 has 16 amino acids. CDR3 bases: TGTGCCAGCAGTGGCAATGGCTACACAATTCGCACTGAAGCTTTCTTT. Residues: CASSGNGYTIRTEAFF.

For this clone: At one end the junction does not follow the germline gene, possibly because of a read error. The V and J genes are TRBV19 and TRBJ1-2; D not resolved. The CDR3 has 9 amino acids. Germline CDR1 and CDR2: LNHDA and SQIVND (reference sequence). The CDR3 loop is CASNDGYTF. The CDR3 bases are TGTGCCAGTAACGATGGCTACACCTTC.

The chain recombines TRBV7-9 with TRBJ1-5; TRBD1 agrees at 10 bases. Trimming at V came to 5 bases and at J to 2 bases, leaving 3 bases not matched to a gene. Germline CDR1 and CDR2: SEHNR and FQNEAQ (reference sequence). The CDR3 spans 15 residues. CDR3 amino acids: CASSPGQGGNQPQHF. The DNA of the CDR3 is TGTGCCAGCAGCCCTGGACAGGGGGGCAATCAGCCCCAGCATTTT.

The gene calls are TRBV7-9 and TRBJ2-3; D possibly corresponds to TRBD1 (6 bases). CDR3 length: 17 residues. CDR1 is SEHNR and CDR2 is FQNEAQ in the germline V gene (reference sequence). Trimming left V 4 bases short and J 3 bases short, with 20 bases between. CDR3 loop: CASSSVTGLGGTDTQYF. For the CDR3, the DNA is TGTGCCAGCAGCTCAGTTACAGGGCTAGGTGGAACAGATACGCAGTATTTT.

This clone has a handful of counts. The chain uses TRBV30 and TRBJ1-1; D unclear. CDR3 length: 10 amino acids. Germline V gene sequence: CDR1 GTSNPN, CDR2 SVGIG (reference sequence). CDR3 sequence reads: CALAKAEAFF. The CDR3 region has the DNA TGTGCGCTGGCCAAAGCTGAAGCTTTCTTT.

Notes on this clone: The junction and the germline gene differ at one end; a read error may be behind it. This chain joins TRBV5-8 and TRBJ1-1; tentative D call: TRBD1 (5 bases). Germline CDR1 reads SGHTS; CDR2 reads YDEGEE. This CDR3 has 16 amino acids. The CDR3 is CANSLAGPRLNTEAFF. CDR3 DNA: TGTGCCAACAGCTTGGCGGGGCCGCGGTTGAACACTGAAGCTTTCTTT.

In its sample, this clone was seen once. The chain recombines TRBV5-6 with TRBJ1-2; D is perhaps TRBD1 (5 bases). V lost 2 bases, J lost 4 bases, and 15 bases lay in between. This CDR3 region has 15 residues. Germline V CDR1 and CDR2: SGHDT, YYEEEE. This CDR3 reads CASSLKGLAVYGYTF. The CDR3 coding sequence is TGTGCCAGCAGCTTAAAGGGACTCGCGGTCTATGGCTACACCTTC.